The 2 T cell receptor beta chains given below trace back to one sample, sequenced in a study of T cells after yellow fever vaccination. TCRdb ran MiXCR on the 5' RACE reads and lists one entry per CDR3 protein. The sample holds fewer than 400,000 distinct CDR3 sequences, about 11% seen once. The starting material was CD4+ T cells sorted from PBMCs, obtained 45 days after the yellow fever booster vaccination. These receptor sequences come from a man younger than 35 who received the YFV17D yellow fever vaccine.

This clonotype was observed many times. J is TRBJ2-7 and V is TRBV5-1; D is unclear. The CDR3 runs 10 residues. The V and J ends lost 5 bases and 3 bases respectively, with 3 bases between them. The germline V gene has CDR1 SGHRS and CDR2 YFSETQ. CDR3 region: CASSHYEQYV. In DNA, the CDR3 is TGCGCCAGCAGTCACTACGAGCAGTACGTC.

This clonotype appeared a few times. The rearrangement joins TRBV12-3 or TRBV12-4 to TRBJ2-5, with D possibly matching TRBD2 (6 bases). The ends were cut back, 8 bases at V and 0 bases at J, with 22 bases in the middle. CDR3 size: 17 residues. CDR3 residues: CASYQGMGGVNQETQYF. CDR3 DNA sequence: TGTGCCAGCTACCAGGGCATGGGCGGGGTGAACCAAGAGACCCAGTACTTC.